This T cell receptor (beta chain) is drawn from a study of blood T cell repertoires in COVID-19. This clone came up once. The table came from immunoSEQ multiplex PCR; TCRdb's copy has only in-frame clones and leaves some out. The repertoire holds 95,000 to 120,000 clones, with 80% to 90% as singletons. The V end lost 0 bases, the J end lost 0 bases, and 6 bases lay between the germline ends. Germline V gene lookup returns CDR1 SGHRS and CDR2 YFSETQ. The CDR3 consists of 14 residues. The J gene is TRBJ1-1, the V gene TRBV5-1; unclear D gene. The receptor was isolated from a human donor in a cohort sampled during active COVID-19. Sequencing was carried out using peripheral blood. The CDR3 DNA follows: TGCGCCAGCAGCTTGGGGGGAGTGAACACTGAAGCTTTCTTT. Its translation is CASSLGGVNTEAFF.